The sequence of this T cell receptor beta chain was determined in a study of blood T cells in healthy people across ages. Comments on this clonotype: This may come from a read error, since a much larger clone is one base off.

V was pared by 8 bases and J by 7 bases, with 18 bases between. The CDR3 is made up of 14 amino acids. PCR was performed a second time for about 7 to 11 cycles using a sample-barcoded 5' primer and a J-beta primer mix. One entry per CDR3 protein results from TCRdb running MiXCR on the 5' RACE reads. In the table there are 650,000 to 1,000,000 distinct CDR3 sequences, around 36% of which are singletons. This chain uses TRBV12-3 or TRBV12-4 with TRBJ2-1; unclear D gene. This sequence was found in a man younger than 35 in good health. Sequenced input: blood. The CDR3 protein is CASRANLRENEQFF. The DNA for the CDR3 is TGTGCCAGCCGTGCGAACCTTAGGGAAAATGAGCAGTTCTTC.